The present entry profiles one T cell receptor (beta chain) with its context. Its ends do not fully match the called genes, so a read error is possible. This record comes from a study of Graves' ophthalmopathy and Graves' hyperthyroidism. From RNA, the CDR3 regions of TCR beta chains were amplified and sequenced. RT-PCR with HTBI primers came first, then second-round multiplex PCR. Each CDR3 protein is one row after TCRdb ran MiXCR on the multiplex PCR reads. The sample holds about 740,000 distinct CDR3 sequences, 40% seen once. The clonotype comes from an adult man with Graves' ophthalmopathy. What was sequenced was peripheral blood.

This CDR3 reads CASSPLPTGGYGHTF. CDR3 bases: TGTGCCAGCAGCCCCCTTCCGACAGGGGGTTATGGCCACACCTTC. The chain combines TRBV7-6 with TRBJ1-2; TRBD1 agrees at 9 bases. This CDR3 region has 15 residues. Germline CDR1 is SGHVS and CDR2 is FNYEAQ.